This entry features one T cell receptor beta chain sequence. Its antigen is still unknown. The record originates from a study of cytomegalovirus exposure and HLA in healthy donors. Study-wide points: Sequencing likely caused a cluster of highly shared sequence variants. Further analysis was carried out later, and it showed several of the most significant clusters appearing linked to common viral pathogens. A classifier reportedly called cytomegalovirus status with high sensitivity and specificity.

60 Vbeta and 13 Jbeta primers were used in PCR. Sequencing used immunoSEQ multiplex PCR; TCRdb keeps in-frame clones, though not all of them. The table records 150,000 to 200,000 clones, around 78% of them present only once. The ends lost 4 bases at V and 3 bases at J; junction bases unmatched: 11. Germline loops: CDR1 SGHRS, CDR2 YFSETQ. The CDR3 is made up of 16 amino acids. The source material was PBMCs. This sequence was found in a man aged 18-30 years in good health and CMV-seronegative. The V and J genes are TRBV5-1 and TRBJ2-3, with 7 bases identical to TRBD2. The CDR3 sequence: CASSPPTGGSTDTQYF. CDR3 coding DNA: TGCGCCAGCAGCCCGCCCACGGGAGGTTCGACAGATACGCAGTATTTT.